Shown below are 28 T cell receptor beta chains from a single sample sequenced in a study of long-term antiretroviral therapy in people with HIV. Researchers ran immunoSEQ v3.0 at survey level. Clones were sequenced by immunoSEQ multiplex PCR, and TCRdb holds only the in-frame ones, with some missing. The table records about 34,000 clones, around 79% of them present only once. The sample was unsorted PBMCs, taken 1.9 years after starting antiretroviral therapy. Receptor source: a man aged 18 to 29 with HIV.

The V call is TRBV7-3, the J call TRBJ2-3, with D unresolved. CDR1 is SGHTA, CDR2 FQGTGA, per germline. The CDR3 is 15 amino acids. Deletions cut 1 base from V and 4 bases from J, with 12 bases between. The CDR3 region has the DNA TGTGCCAGCAGCTTAAGTCTAGGTGATGCAGATACGCAGTATTTT. Protein sequence: CASSLSLGDADTQYF.

The chain employs TRBV5-6 and TRBJ2-5; possibly TRBD1 or TRBD2 for D (5 bases each). CDR1 and CDR2 from the germline V gene are SGHDT and YYEEEE. This CDR3 region has 17 residues. V lost 1 base and J 4 bases, leaving 20 bases between the germline ends. CDR3: CASSLPRSGRGRETQYF. CDR3 nucleotide sequence: TGTGCCAGCAGCTTGCCGCGGTCAGGGCGAGGGAGAGAGACCCAGTACTTC.

The chain is built from TRBV5-1 and TRBJ2-1; no reliable D call. The V gene's germline CDR1 is SGHRS and CDR2 YFSETQ. The CDR3 extends over 15 amino acids. Trimming took 0 bases from V and 4 from J, leaving 11 bases between them. Here the CDR3 DNA reads TGCGCCAGCAGCTTGGAGGAAGGTCCATACAATGAGCAGTTCTTC. Translated, it gives CASSLEEGPYNEQFF.

The V gene is TRBV28, the J gene TRBJ1-5, with D unresolved. The germline V gene encodes CDR1 MDHEN and CDR2 SYDVKM. Trimming shortened V by 6 bases and J by 3 bases, and 12 bases separated the two germline ends. The length of the CDR3 is 14 residues. The DNA of the CDR3 is TGTGCCAGCAGGCAACCGGGAGACAATCAGCCCCAGCATTTT. It specifies CASRQPGDNQPQHF.

The table lists this clone with a count of one. The chain uses TRBV7-6 and TRBJ2-5, with D possibly being TRBD2 (6 bases). The CDR3 contains 15 residues. V lost 1 base and J 4 bases, leaving 13 bases between the germline ends. CDR1 is SGHVS, CDR2 FNYEAQ, per germline. The CDR3 loop is CASSLVWGEGETQYF. CDR3 coding DNA: TGTGCCAGCAGCTTAGTTTGGGGGGAAGGAGAGACCCAGTACTTC.

The chain has TRBV19 and TRBJ1-6; D is perhaps TRBD1 (5 bases). The V gene lost 8 bases and the J gene lost 7 bases, with 15 bases spanning the gap. CDR3 length: 14 residues. Germline CDR1 and CDR2: LNHDA and SQIVND (reference sequence). The CDR3 region has the DNA TGTGCCAGTGGAAACAGGAGACTAAATTCACCCCTCCACTTT. This translates into CASGNRRLNSPLHF.

The rearrangement joins TRBV5-1 to TRBJ2-1, with D hard to call. Germline-derived CDR1 and CDR2 are SGHRS and YFSETQ. Trimming took 3 bases from V and 0 from J, leaving 7 bases between them. This CDR3 is 14 amino acids long. The CDR3 DNA reads as TGCGCCAGCAGCTCCGGAAGCTCCTACAATGAGCAGTTCTTC. Protein sequence: CASSSGSSYNEQFF.

The V and J genes are TRBV9 and TRBJ2-3; D is perhaps TRBD1 (6 bases). The CDR3 consists of 15 residues. Between the trimmed V and J ends, which lost 0 bases and 1 base, there was a span of 9 bases. Germline V gene sequence: CDR1 SGDLS, CDR2 YYNGEE. The CDR3 region is CASSVAGAGTDTQYF. The CDR3 coding sequence is TGTGCCAGCAGCGTAGCAGGGGCCGGCACAGATACGCAGTATTTT. Full variable domain (missing parts from reference TRBV9 and TRBJ2-3): DSGVTQTPKHLITATGQRVTLRCSPRSGDLSVYWYQQSLDQGLQFLIQYYNGEERAKGNILERFSAQQFPDLHSELNLSSLELGDSALYFCASSVAGAGTDTQYFGPGTRLTVL.

This chain uses TRBV19 with TRBJ2-2; 8 bases map to TRBD2. CDR1 and CDR2 (germline): LNHDA, SQIVND (reference sequence). The junction had 3 bases not matched to a gene; V was cut back by 2 bases and J by 4 bases. The CDR3 is made up of 15 amino acids. The CDR3 DNA reads TGTGCCAGTAGTATATCGGGGGGGCTCACCGGGGAGCTGTTTTTT. Encoded protein: CASSISGGLTGELFF.

The chain uses TRBV7-8 and TRBJ2-2, with 10 bases aligning to TRBD2. The germline gives CDR1 SGHVS, CDR2 FQNEAQ. The V and J ends lost 1 base and 6 bases, in that order; junction bases with no gene match: 5. The CDR3 covers 16 residues. CDR3 bases: TGTGCCAGCAGCTTAGTGTTAGCGGGGGGCTCCGGGGAGCTGTTTTTT. Residues: CASSLVLAGGSGELFF.

The rearrangement links TRBV5-1 to TRBJ2-3; 10 bases map to TRBD2. CDR3 length: 16 amino acids. V dropped 4 bases and J dropped 0; count of bases not matched to a gene: 5. Germline V gene data show CDR1 as SGHRS and CDR2 as YFSETQ. CDR3 in amino acids: CASSPSGGTSTDTQYF. As DNA, the CDR3 is TGCGCCAGCAGCCCTAGCGGGGGAACTAGCACAGATACGCAGTATTTT. Variable domain in full (rest from reference TRBV5-1 and TRBJ2-3): KAGVTQTPRYLIKTRGQQVTLSCSPISGHRSVSWYQQTPGQGLQFLFEYFSETQRNKGNFPGRFSGRQFSNSRSEMNVSTLELGDSALYLCASSPSGGTSTDTQYFGPGTRLTVL.

The J gene is TRBJ1-5, the V gene TRBV27; D is perhaps TRBD1 (6 bases). The CDR3 runs to 16 residues. V lost 7 bases and J lost 1, with 17 bases in between. Germline V gene lookup returns CDR1 MNHEY and CDR2 SMNVEV (reference sequence). CDR3 DNA sequence: TGTGCCAGCACTCCGCGAGGGGGGGGGAGCAATCAGCCCCAGCATTTT. Its translation: CASTPRGGGSNQPQHF.

This rearrangement joins TRBV19 to TRBJ2-2; TRBD1 matches 8 bases. CDR3 length equals 13 residues. Trimming took 7 bases from V and 6 from J; bases not matched to a gene: 4. Germline assignment: CDR1 LNHDA and CDR2 SQIVND (reference sequence). In DNA, the CDR3 is TGTGCCAGTACCATACAGGGGGCCGGGGAGCTGTTTTTT. The encoded protein is CASTIQGAGELFF. The whole variable domain, filled in from reference TRBV19 and TRBJ2-2, reads DGGITQSPKYLFRKEGQNVTLSCEQNLNHDAMYWYRQDPGQGLRLIYYSQIVNDFQKGDIAEGYSVSREKKESFPLTVTSAQKNPTAFYLCASTIQGAGELFFGEGSRLTVL.

V usage is TRBV5-4 and J usage is TRBJ1-6; perhaps TRBD1 as D (5 bases). Looked up from germline, CDR1 is SGHNT and CDR2 is YYREEE (reference sequence). The CDR3 consists of 15 residues. V lost 0 bases, J lost 7 bases, and 11 bases lay in between. The CDR3 loop is CASSLEGTANSPLHF. CDR3 nucleotide sequence: TGTGCCAGCAGCTTGGAAGGGACGGCGAATTCACCCCTCCACTTT. Together with reference TRBV5-4 and TRBJ1-6, the CDR3 gives the full variable domain: ETGVTQSPTHLIKTRGQQVTLRCSSQSGHNTVSWYQQALGQGPQFIFQYYREEENGRGNFPPRFSGLQFPNYSSELNVNALELDDSALYLCASSLEGTANSPLHFGNGTRLTVT.

The rearrangement uses TRBV12-5 and TRBJ2-3; 8 nucleotides line up with TRBD1. The V segment lost 5 bases and the J segment 2 bases; nucleotides outside the gene matches: 6. From germline, CDR1 is LGHNT and CDR2 FRNRAP. This CDR3 is 15 amino acids long. The CDR3 loop reads CASGTRQGITDTQYF. CDR3 nucleotides: TGTGCTAGTGGTACAAGACAGGGGATCACAGATACGCAGTATTTT.

This clone has only one observation. The rearrangement uses TRBV2 and TRBJ1-6, with TRBD1 as a possible D gene (6 bases). CDR3 size: 13 residues. V was cut by 10 bases and J by 9 bases, with 16 bases left in between. Germline loops: CDR1 SNHLY, CDR2 FYNNEI. In nucleotides, the CDR3 is TGTGCCACCCACAGGGAACCAGTTTCACCCCTCCACTTT. The encoded protein is CATHREPVSPLHF.

The CDR3 protein is CASSLGQSNTEAFF. The CDR3, as DNA: TGTGCCAGCAGCTTAGGCCAGAGCAACACTGAAGCTTTCTTT. The rearrangement joins TRBV11-2 to TRBJ1-1; D remains ambiguous. The ends were cut back, 1 base at V and 2 bases at J, with 8 bases in the middle. The CDR3 extends over 14 amino acids. The germline V gene encodes CDR1 SGHAT and CDR2 FQNNGV.

This sequence joins TRBV19 and TRBJ1-1; D gene ambiguous. The CDR3 totals 13 residues. The V end lost 7 bases, the J end lost 1 base, and 10 bases lay between the germline ends. Germline V gene data show CDR1 as LNHDA and CDR2 as SQIVND (reference sequence). The CDR3 region is CASKDSRNTEAFF. CDR3 nucleotide sequence: TGTGCCAGTAAGGACTCAAGGAACACTGAAGCTTTCTTT. Full variable domain (outside the CDR3, taken from reference TRBV19 and TRBJ1-1): DGGITQSPKYLFRKEGQNVTLSCEQNLNHDAMYWYRQDPGQGLRLIYYSQIVNDFQKGDIAEGYSVSREKKESFPLTVTSAQKNPTAFYLCASKDSRNTEAFFGQGTRLTVV.

This chain uses TRBV29-1 with TRBJ2-3, with TRBD1 matching over 9 bases. The germline V gene encodes CDR1 SQVTM and CDR2 ANQGSEA. V lost 2 bases, J lost 2 bases, and 11 bases stayed unmatched. There are 17 residues in the CDR3. DNA for the CDR3: TGCAGCGTTGAACCAGACAGGGGGGATTGGGCCACAGATACGCAGTATTTT. Translating gives CSVEPDRGDWATDTQYF.

The chain combines TRBV5-1 with TRBJ2-2; D is undetermined. The CDR3 is 15 amino acids. From germline, CDR1 is SGHRS and CDR2 YFSETQ. Trimming removed 0 bases from V and 2 bases from J, with 8 bases in between. Here the CDR3 DNA reads TGCGCCAGCAGCTTGGCCCGAACAAACACCGGGGAGCTGTTTTTT. It codes for CASSLARTNTGELFF.

The CDR3: CSIQGTRGEKLFF. CDR3 in DNA: TGCAGCATCCAGGGTACACGGGGTGAAAAACTGTTTTTT. V is TRBV29-1 and J is TRBJ1-4; D perhaps matches TRBD1 (5 bases). This CDR3 has 13 residues. Germline V gene data show CDR1 as SQVTM and CDR2 as ANQGSEA. The ends were cut back, 8 bases at V and 7 bases at J, with 17 bases in the middle.

This rearrangement joins TRBV6-5 to TRBJ2-3; D gene uncertain. Germline lookup yields CDR1 MNHEY and CDR2 SVGAGI. The V and J ends lost 0 bases and 8 bases respectively, with 9 bases between them. CDR3 length: 13 amino acids. CDR3 amino acids: CASSYSSESTQYF. CDR3 DNA sequence: TGTGCCAGCAGTTACTCGAGCGAGAGTACGCAGTATTTT.

The CDR3 DNA reads TGTGCCAGCAGCGGGGACTCCTACGAGCAGTACTTC. Translating gives CASSGDSYEQYF. The V call is TRBV5-6, the J call TRBJ2-7; D gene ambiguous. Trimming cost V 4 bases and J 0 bases, with 5 bases left between them. Looked up from germline, CDR1 is SGHDT and CDR2 is YYEEEE. CDR3 length: 12 amino acids.

J is TRBJ2-1 and V is TRBV5-1, with TRBD2 as a possible D gene (6 bases). The CDR3 is made up of 13 amino acids. The ends were cut back, 3 bases at V and 3 bases at J, with 7 bases in the middle. Germline loops: CDR1 SGHRS, CDR2 YFSETQ. The CDR3 sequence is CASSSGSYNEQFF. In nucleotides, the CDR3 is TGCGCCAGCAGCTCCGGGAGCTACAATGAGCAGTTCTTC.

CDR3 loop: CASSPRQGWDTEAFF. The DNA for the CDR3 is TGTGCCAGCTCACCAAGACAGGGCTGGGACACTGAAGCTTTCTTT. The chain carries TRBV18 and TRBJ1-1; 7 bases are shared with TRBD1. V shed 2 bases, J shed 3 bases, and the junction held 6 bases outside the gene matches. The CDR3 is 15 amino acids. The V gene's germline CDR1 is KGHSH and CDR2 LQKENI.

The chain links TRBV10-3 to TRBJ1-2; TRBD1 is a possible D gene (5 bases). Germline lookup yields CDR1 ENHRY and CDR2 SYGVKD. V lost 7 bases, J lost 5 bases, and 20 bases lay in between. The CDR3 loop spans 15 amino acids. The CDR3: CAINPFQGPLYGYTF. CDR3 coding DNA: TGTGCCATCAATCCGTTTCAGGGTCCTCTTTATGGCTACACCTTC.

This rearrangement joins TRBV6-1 to TRBJ2-7; D gene uncertain. The V end lost 8 bases, the J end lost 6 bases, and 17 bases lay between the germline ends. Looked up from germline, CDR1 is MNHNS and CDR2 is SASEGT. This CDR3 has 13 amino acids. The CDR3 DNA reads as TGTGCCAGCCGATCCTACGAACCTAGCGAGCAGTACTTC. Residues: CASRSYEPSEQYF.

CDR3 in amino acids: CASSRGLRTEAFF. The CDR3 DNA follows: TGTGCCAGCAGTAGGGGGCTAAGAACTGAAGCTTTCTTT. The chain has TRBV11-2 and TRBJ1-1; 7 bases agree with TRBD1. The CDR3 covers 13 residues. Germline CDR1 is SGHAT and CDR2 is FQNNGV. Trimming took 6 bases from V and 5 from J; bases not matched to a gene: 6. Together with reference TRBV11-2 and TRBJ1-1, the CDR3 gives the full variable domain: EAGVAQSPRYKIIEKRQSVAFWCNPISGHATLYWYQQILGQGPKLLIQFQNNGVVDDSQLPKDRFSAERLKGVDSTLKIQPAKLEDSAVYLCASSRGLRTEAFFGQGTRLTVV.